Listed below are T cell receptor beta chains from one sample, sequenced in a study of monozygotic twins with inflammatory bowel disease. No DNA is given; TCRdb re-called the 5' RACE reads and lists each CDR3 protein once. This table lists some 100,000 distinct CDR3 sequences. Sample: blood. The origin of the receptors is a human donor with ulcerative colitis or Crohn's disease, or a healthy co-twin of an affected twin (not recorded which). The CDR3 runs from the conserved cysteine through the conserved F or W.

J gene: TRBJ2-2; V gene: TRBV28; CDR3 protein: CASSLTVPGELFF
J gene: TRBJ2-1; V gene: TRBV5-4; CDR3 protein: CASSLVAGAGNEQFF
J gene: TRBJ1-2; V gene: TRBV25-1; CDR3 protein: CASKKGSNYGYTF
J gene: TRBJ2-2; V gene: TRBV29-1; CDR3 protein: CSVGGSSTGELFF
J gene: TRBJ1-5; V gene: TRBV6-1; CDR3 protein: CASSQGERPQHF
J gene: TRBJ2-3; V gene: TRBV5-1; CDR3 protein: CASSLGVAGGTDTQYF
J gene: TRBJ2-7; V gene: TRBV7-9; CDR3 protein: CASSSSGETYEQYF
J gene: TRBJ2-7; V gene: TRBV19; CDR3 protein: CASSKSGTGAVYEQYF
J gene: TRBJ2-7; V gene: TRBV7-6; CDR3 protein: CASSLAEARPYEQYF
J gene: TRBJ1-5; V gene: TRBV6-1; CDR3 protein: CASTRRGDQHF
J gene: TRBJ1-1; V gene: TRBV7-3; CDR3 protein: CASSTHRDRGLSAEAFF
J gene: TRBJ2-3; V gene: TRBV12-3/TRBV12-4; CDR3 protein: CASSLQRGLVDTQYF
J gene: TRBJ2-2; V gene: TRBV5-4; CDR3 protein: CASSLAGLDTGELFF
J gene: TRBJ2-7; V gene: TRBV2; CDR3 protein: CASSLDRERSYEQYF
J gene: TRBJ2-3; V gene: TRBV5-1; CDR3 protein: CASSTERGGGTDTQYF
J gene: TRBJ2-5; V gene: TRBV11-2; CDR3 protein: CASSSGTHPQETQYF
J gene: TRBJ2-7; V gene: TRBV7-6; CDR3 protein: CASSFSAGVSYEQYF
J gene: TRBJ2-7; V gene: TRBV11-2; CDR3 protein: CASSPSRDRDYEQYF
J gene: TRBJ2-1; V gene: TRBV5-1; CDR3 protein: CASSLDKTYNEQFF
J gene: TRBJ2-1; V gene: TRBV6-2/TRBV6-3; CDR3 protein: CASSPRGSGGYNEQFF
J gene: TRBJ1-1; V gene: TRBV7-6; CDR3 protein: CASSRSWETEAFF
J gene: TRBJ2-7; V gene: TRBV20-1; CDR3 protein: CSFRGALSYEQYF
J gene: TRBJ2-1; V gene: TRBV11-1; CDR3 protein: CASSLELALYNEQFF
J gene: TRBJ2-5; V gene: TRBV12-3/TRBV12-4; CDR3 protein: CASSLSGAEAQYF
J gene: TRBJ2-7; V gene: TRBV7-6; CDR3 protein: CASSPVAGTYEQYF
J gene: TRBJ2-3; V gene: TRBV10-3; CDR3 protein: CAISERTGRDTQYF
J gene: TRBJ2-5; V gene: TRBV12-3/TRBV12-4; CDR3 protein: CASSLGIQETQYF
J gene: TRBJ2-1; V gene: TRBV12-3/TRBV12-4; CDR3 protein: CASSQTSEQFF
J gene: TRBJ2-3; V gene: TRBV4-1; CDR3 protein: CASSRGQGSTDTQYF
J gene: TRBJ2-7; V gene: TRBV12-3/TRBV12-4; CDR3 protein: CASSQTGENEQYF
J gene: TRBJ2-2; V gene: TRBV4-2; CDR3 protein: CASSQDWYTLLNTGELFF
J gene: TRBJ1-5; V gene: TRBV10-3; CDR3 protein: CAISEGAYSNQPQHF
J gene: TRBJ1-2; V gene: TRBV30; CDR3 protein: CAWSPGSFNYGYTF
J gene: TRBJ1-5; V gene: TRBV7-6; CDR3 protein: CASSSGQGNSNQPQHF
J gene: TRBJ2-1; V gene: TRBV5-1; CDR3 protein: CASSPGGGYEQFF
J gene: TRBJ1-2; V gene: TRBV7-8; CDR3 protein: CASSSRPGSSYGYTF
J gene: TRBJ1-1; V gene: TRBV6-2/TRBV6-3; CDR3 protein: CASSSLAGWTEAFF
J gene: TRBJ2-5; V gene: TRBV25-1; CDR3 protein: CASSSQYQETQYF
J gene: TRBJ2-3; V gene: TRBV10-3; CDR3 protein: CAISDGGQGAPLTDTQYF
J gene: TRBJ2-3; V gene: TRBV19; CDR3 protein: CASTGWASGTDTQYF
J gene: TRBJ1-1; V gene: TRBV25-1; CDR3 protein: CASSEYPEGAEAFF
J gene: TRBJ2-5; V gene: TRBV20-1; CDR3 protein: CSAWGGVTQYF
J gene: TRBJ2-3; V gene: TRBV5-1; CDR3 protein: CASSYEGTDTQYF
J gene: TRBJ2-7; V gene: TRBV20-1; CDR3 protein: CSARRAQVEGFYEQYF
J gene: TRBJ1-2; V gene: TRBV25-1; CDR3 protein: CASSEKQGQIYGYTF
J gene: TRBJ1-3; V gene: TRBV10-3; CDR3 protein: CATGEGHRGNTIYF
J gene: TRBJ1-5; V gene: TRBV5-1; CDR3 protein: CASSPDRGDQPQHF
J gene: TRBJ2-1; V gene: TRBV20-1; CDR3 protein: CSASRWRLTSGNEQFF
J gene: TRBJ2-2; V gene: TRBV4-2; CDR3 protein: CASSQITRDRGLTGELFF
J gene: TRBJ1-5; V gene: TRBV29-1; CDR3 protein: CSVAGPSNQPQHF
J gene: TRBJ1-3; V gene: TRBV7-2; CDR3 protein: CASSLVVTGSGNTIYF
J gene: TRBJ1-1; V gene: TRBV12-3/TRBV12-4; CDR3 protein: CASSLAGGSTEAFF
J gene: TRBJ2-1; V gene: TRBV20-1; CDR3 protein: CSALGVAGGNEQFF
J gene: TRBJ1-3; V gene: TRBV7-2; CDR3 protein: CASSLRGTLSGNTIYF
J gene: TRBJ2-5; V gene: TRBV20-1; CDR3 protein: CSALYQETQYF
J gene: TRBJ2-2; V gene: TRBV3-1; CDR3 protein: CASSSGEADTGELFF
J gene: TRBJ2-1; V gene: TRBV7-9; CDR3 protein: CASSFGLVGNEQFF
J gene: TRBJ2-1; V gene: TRBV7-2; CDR3 protein: CASSLVGTSGNNEQFF